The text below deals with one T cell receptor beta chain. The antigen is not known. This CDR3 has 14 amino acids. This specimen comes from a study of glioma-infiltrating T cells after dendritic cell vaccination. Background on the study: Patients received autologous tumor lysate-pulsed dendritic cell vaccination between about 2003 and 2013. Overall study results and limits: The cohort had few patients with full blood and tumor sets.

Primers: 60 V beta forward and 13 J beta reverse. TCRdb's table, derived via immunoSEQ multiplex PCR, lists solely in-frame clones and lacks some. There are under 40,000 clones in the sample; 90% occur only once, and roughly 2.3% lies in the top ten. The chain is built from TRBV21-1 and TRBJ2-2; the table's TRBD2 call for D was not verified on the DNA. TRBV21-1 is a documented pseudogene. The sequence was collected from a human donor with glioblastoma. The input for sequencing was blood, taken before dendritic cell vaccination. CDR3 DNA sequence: TGTGCCAGCAGCTGGGGGGGACGGGGCGGGGAGCTGTTTTTT. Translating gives CASSWGGRGGELFF.